Below are 13 T cell receptor beta chains sequenced from a single sample in a study of cytomegalovirus exposure and HLA in healthy donors. PCR involved 60 Vbeta and 13 Jbeta primers. Sequenced by immunoSEQ multiplex PCR; TCRdb stores in-frame clones only, minus some. The sample lists roughly 240,000 clones, roughly 78% occurring once. Source material: PBMCs. These receptors were collected from a boy aged 5-17 years in good health and CMV-seronegative.

In its sample, this clone was seen once. The rearrangement joins TRBV15 to TRBJ2-4; 9 bases fit TRBD1. The CDR3 runs 18 residues. CDR1 and CDR2 (germline): LNHNV, YYDKDF (reference sequence). J was trimmed by 1 base and V by 7 bases; bases with no gene match: 14. The CDR3, as DNA: TGTGCCACCATCAACGCCGGGACAGGGATCTCGGCCAAAAACATTCAGTACTTC. This sequence encodes CATINAGTGISAKNIQYF.

The J gene is TRBJ1-1, the V gene TRBV25-1; D is possibly TRBD1 (5 bases). The V end was cut by 3 bases, the J end by 1 base, with 9 bases between. Looked up from germline, CDR1 is MGHDK and CDR2 is SYGVNS. The CDR3 has 14 amino acids. CDR3 residues: CASSDGHSNTEAFF. The DNA for the CDR3 is TGTGCCAGCAGTGACGGACACTCGAACACTGAAGCTTTCTTT. The complete variable domain, with remaining parts taken from reference TRBV25-1 and TRBJ1-1, reads EADIYQTPRYLVIGTGKKITLECSQTMGHDKMYWYQQDPGMELHLIHYSYGVNSTEKGDLSSESTVSRIRTEHFPLTLESARPSHTSQYLCASSDGHSNTEAFFGQGTRLTVV.

CDR3 sequence reads: CAWSLSLGNTIYF. The CDR3 DNA sequence: TGTGCCTGGAGTCTAAGCCTTGGAAACACCATATATTTT. This rearrangement joins TRBV30 to TRBJ1-3; D is uncertain. This CDR3 has 13 amino acids. The ends were cut back, 2 bases at V and 3 bases at J, with 8 bases in the middle. Germline assignment: CDR1 GTSNPN and CDR2 SVGIG (reference sequence).

This clone came up a few times. This chain uses TRBV11-3 with TRBJ2-1; possibly TRBD2 for D (5 bases). From germline, CDR1 is SGHNT and CDR2 YENEEA. V was cut by 8 bases and J by 7 bases, with 12 bases left in between. The length of the CDR3 is 12 residues. CDR3 nucleotides: TGTGCCAGCTGCGAGACGGGGAATGAGCAGTTCTTC. Translation: CASCETGNEQFF.

The rearrangement uses TRBV6-5 and TRBJ2-7, with D possibly TRBD2 on 5 matching bases. CDR3 length equals 13 residues. The V gene lost 5 bases and the J gene lost 6 bases, with 14 bases spanning the gap. CDR1 is MNHEY, CDR2 SVGAGI, per germline. CDR3 residues: CASSRTLAGEQYF. CDR3 nucleotide sequence: TGTGCCAGCAGTCGTACGCTAGCCGGCGAGCAGTACTTC.

The J gene is TRBJ1-4, the V gene TRBV11-2; D remains unclear. The CDR3 sequence is 15 residues long. Germline V gives CDR1 SGHAT, CDR2 FQNNGV. Trimming removed 1 base at V and 7 bases at J, with 13 bases between. The chain's CDR3 is CASSLVPGESEKLFF. DNA of the CDR3: TGTGCCAGCAGCTTAGTACCGGGAGAGAGTGAAAAACTGTTTTTT.

This clone was counted only a few times. The V call is TRBV29-1, the J call TRBJ1-1; D not resolved. Germline assignment: CDR1 SQVTM and CDR2 ANQGSEA. The CDR3 loop spans 12 amino acids. The V end lost 4 bases, the J end lost 1 base, and 7 bases lay between the germline ends. This CDR3 reads CSVVRRNTEAFF. The CDR3 DNA is TGCAGCGTTGTTCGGAGGAACACTGAAGCTTTCTTT.

This clone was seen just once. The chain carries TRBV10-1 and TRBJ2-3; D is perhaps TRBD1 (5 bases). Germline V gene data show CDR1 as WNHNN and CDR2 as SYGVQD (reference sequence). CDR3 length: 16 amino acids. The V gene lost 2 bases and the J gene lost 3 bases, with 15 bases spanning the gap. The CDR3 coding sequence is TGCGCCAGCAGTGAGAGGGGCCCCGTTGAGACAGATACGCAGTATTTT. Its translation is CASSERGPVETDTQYF.

V is TRBV5-4 and J is TRBJ2-2; D remains unclear. The CDR3 extends over 14 amino acids. Per the germline V gene, CDR1 is SGHNT and CDR2 is YYREEE (reference sequence). Trimming removed 4 bases at V and 3 bases at J, with 10 bases between. CDR3 protein: CASSPDPDTGELFF. DNA of the CDR3: TGTGCCAGCAGCCCCGATCCGGACACCGGGGAGCTGTTTTTT.

The chain employs TRBV7-2 and TRBJ2-7; 8 bases are a match to TRBD1. V lost 1 base and J lost 3; bases outside the gene matches: 8. This CDR3 spans 16 amino acids. Germline values: CDR1 SGHTA, CDR2 FQGNSA. The CDR3 DNA follows: TGTGCCAGCAGCTTAGACGCAGGGACAGGTAGCTACGAGCAGTACTTC. It specifies CASSLDAGTGSYEQYF.

CDR3 coding DNA: TGTGCCAGCAGTTTATCCCGGGACAGCCCTACCATGGCAGATACGCAGTATTTT. Translated, it gives CASSLSRDSPTMADTQYF. The chain has TRBV28 and TRBJ2-3, with 7 bases matching TRBD1. The CDR3 contains 18 residues. The J segment lost 4 bases and the V segment lost 1 base, leaving 14 bases of the junction unmatched. Germline V gives CDR1 MDHEN, CDR2 SYDVKM. The complete variable domain, with remaining parts taken from reference TRBV28 and TRBJ2-3, reads DVKVTQSSRYLVKRTGEKVFLECVQDMDHENMFWYRQDPGLGLRLIYFSYDVKMKEKGDIPEGYSVSREKKERFSLILESASTNQTSMYLCASSLSRDSPTMADTQYFGPGTRLTVL.

The chain joins TRBV6-6 to TRBJ2-7, with 7 nucleotides matching TRBD1. This CDR3 region has 15 residues. Trimming took 6 bases from V and 4 from J; bases not matched to a gene: 12. Germline lookup yields CDR1 MNHNY and CDR2 SVGAGI (reference sequence). Here the CDR3 reads CASSSTGSRTYEQYF. The CDR3 DNA follows: TGTGCCAGCAGCTCGACAGGGAGCCGCACGTACGAGCAGTACTTC.

The genes are TRBV30 and TRBJ2-5, with 8 bases aligning to TRBD2. J lost 5 bases, V lost 3 bases, and 8 bases had no gene match. Per germline, CDR1 GTSNPN and CDR2 SVGIG (reference sequence). This CDR3 contains 14 residues. The CDR3 DNA sequence: TGTGCCTGGAGCCGGGGGGGCCCAGTGGAGACCCAGTACTTC. This translates into CAWSRGGPVETQYF.